The subject of this entry is one TCR beta chain. Its antigen remains unidentified. After constant-region reverse-primer amplification, full-length variable regions underwent semi-nested PCR with Nested Universal Primer A. A single record per CDR3 protein comes from TCRdb applying MiXCR to the 5' RACE reads. The sample records over 50,000 distinct CDR3 sequences, roughly a quarter being singletons. V was cut by 2 bases and J by 6 bases, with 11 bases left in between. The CDR3 sequence is 14 residues long. Whole-study findings and limits: The TCR gene usage of tumor memory CD4+ T cells clustered together with blood and lymph node memory CD4+ cells and with lymph node naive CD4+ cells. Tumor-infiltrating Treg TCR alpha and beta sequences overlapped most with tumor naive CD4+ T cells, then blood naive.

The genes are TRBV12-3 or TRBV12-4 and TRBJ1-5; tentative D call: TRBD1 (5 bases). The sequenced sample was tumor-infiltrating naive CD4+ T cells sorted from the breast tumor. Regarding subset: naive CD4+ T cells, CD4+CD45RA+CD25-. The sequence derives from a female donor with breast cancer. The DNA of the CDR3 is TGTGCCAGCAGTTTAACGGGACGGGGTCAGCCCCAGCATTTT. Protein product: CASSLTGRGQPQHF.